This T cell receptor (beta chain) was identified in a study of Ad26.COV2.S vaccination and SARS-CoV-2 variants. Study-wide findings and caveats: Substantial breadth in spike-specific CD8+ and CD4+ T cell responses was reportedly seen after vaccination. Comparability of non-spike TCR breadth was observed across vaccine and placebo recipients.

In regard to this clone: The antigen remains undetermined.

Sample treatment: some 20 received Ad26.COV2.S at low or high dose, single or two shots; about five received placebo; per-sample allocation not given. Following the first vaccine or placebo injection, samples were taken on day 63. The donor's status was that of an adult aged 18-55 years in Boston. Sequencing was performed with immunoSEQ multiplex PCR; in TCRdb, only in-frame clones are kept and a portion is missing. Among fewer than 500,000 clones listed, 89% were seen once. Trimming removed 2 bases from V and 0 bases from J, with 10 bases in between. This CDR3 has 16 amino acids. Germline V gives CDR1 MNHEY, CDR2 SVGAGI.

This chain joins TRBV6-5 and TRBJ2-2; no definite D call. This TCR derives from a person aged 18-65 years who received the Ad26.COV2.S COVID-19 vaccine or a placebo. This specimen consisted of peripheral blood, obtained in a trial of Ad26.COV2.S vaccine versus placebo. CDR3 loop: CASSYQTGTNTGELFF. CDR3 coding DNA: TGTGCCAGCAGTTACCAGACCGGAACGAACACCGGGGAGCTGTTTTTT.